This entry lists 13 T cell receptor beta chains sequenced from one sample in a study of T cell changes during pregnancy in multiple sclerosis. Assay used: immunoSEQ multiplex PCR; TCRdb lists only in-frame clones, some missing. The sample includes 50,000 to 70,000 clones, 90% to 95% seen only once; the top ten take about 2%. The specimen comprised peripheral blood, sampled in the third trimester of pregnancy. All receptors derive from a female donor in good health, enrolled as a control in a pregnancy study.

This chain connects TRBV6-1 to TRBJ1-2; no definite D call. There are 12 residues in the CDR3. Germline CDR1 and CDR2: MNHNS and SASEGT. The germline V and J ends were trimmed by 4 bases and 8 bases, with 11 bases remaining between them. DNA for the CDR3: TGTGCCAGCAGTGTTACGACGAGGGGCTACACCTTC. This sequence encodes CASSVTTRGYTF.

DNA of the CDR3: TGTGCCAGTAGTAGAGGCGAGTGGAGCTCTGGAAACACCATATATTTT. This translates into CASSRGEWSSGNTIYF. V gene TRBV19 combines with J gene TRBJ1-3, with no clear D. The germline gives CDR1 LNHDA, CDR2 SQIVND (reference sequence). V lost 4 bases and J lost 0, with 13 bases in between. The CDR3 consists of 16 residues. Full variable domain (missing parts from reference TRBV19 and TRBJ1-3): DGGITQSPKYLFRKEGQNVTLSCEQNLNHDAMYWYRQDPGQGLRLIYYSQIVNDFQKGDIAEGYSVSREKKESFPLTVTSAQKNPTAFYLCASSRGEWSSGNTIYFGEGSWLTVV.

The chain uses TRBV19 and TRBJ2-2; 8 bases align to TRBD2. Trimming removed 6 bases from V and 4 bases from J; junction bases left unmatched: 7. Germline CDR1 reads LNHDA; CDR2 reads SQIVND (reference sequence). This CDR3 contains 15 residues. The CDR3 reads CASRLSGGGTGELFF. CDR3 DNA sequence: TGTGCCAGTAGGTTATCGGGAGGGGGCACCGGGGAGCTGTTTTTT.

V is TRBV5-1 and J is TRBJ2-2; the match to TRBD1 covers 11 bases. Losses at the gene ends were 4 bases for V and 4 bases for J; bases not matched to a gene: 15. CDR3 length equals 19 residues. Germline CDR1 is SGHRS and CDR2 is YFSETQ. CDR3 loop: CASSHQVGTGGRGTGELFF. The CDR3, as DNA: TGCGCCAGCAGCCACCAGGTGGGGACAGGGGGACGAGGCACCGGGGAGCTGTTTTTT.

The chain carries TRBV6-4 and TRBJ1-2; D is unclear. Trimming stripped 3 bases from V and 5 bases from J, with 7 bases between. Germline V lookup: CDR1 MRHNA, CDR2 SNTAGT. The CDR3 sequence is 12 residues long. In DNA, the CDR3 is TGTGCCAGCAGTGAGGCGGGATATGGCTACACCTTC. This codes for CASSEAGYGYTF.

This chain connects TRBV5-4 to TRBJ1-1; D may be TRBD1 (5 bases). Germline values: CDR1 SGHNT, CDR2 YYREEE (reference sequence). This CDR3 has 13 amino acids. V was cut by 4 bases and J by 1 base, with 8 bases left in between. The CDR3 loop is CASSLQENTEAFF. The CDR3 DNA reads as TGTGCCAGCAGCCTACAGGAGAACACTGAAGCTTTCTTT.

The CDR3 spells CASKLAGGSRTGELFF. The CDR3 DNA sequence: TGTGCCAGCAAGCTAGCGGGAGGTTCTAGAACCGGGGAGCTGTTTTTT. This chain connects TRBV28 to TRBJ2-2, with 11 bases fitting TRBD2. With V trimmed by 7 bases and J by 5 bases, 9 bases remained unmatched. The CDR3 sequence is 16 residues long. CDR1 and CDR2 from the germline V gene are MDHEN and SYDVKM.

The chain combines TRBV19 with TRBJ1-5; TRBD1 aligns across 8 bases. CDR1 and CDR2 from the germline V gene are LNHDA and SQIVND (reference sequence). V lost 5 bases and J lost 5; bases outside the gene matches: 5. This CDR3 contains 14 residues. CDR3 sequence: CASSSQGVYQPQHF. In nucleotides, the CDR3 is TGTGCCAGTAGTTCACAGGGGGTTTATCAGCCCCAGCATTTT.

V gene TRBV19 combines with J gene TRBJ2-1; D unclear. V was clipped by 6 bases and J by 9 bases, with 12 bases between them. Per the germline V gene, CDR1 is LNHDA and CDR2 is SQIVND (reference sequence). The CDR3 loop spans 12 amino acids. The CDR3: CASRITESEQFF. CDR3 bases: TGTGCCAGTAGGATCACAGAGAGTGAGCAGTTCTTC. Full variable domain (missing parts from reference TRBV19 and TRBJ2-1): DGGITQSPKYLFRKEGQNVTLSCEQNLNHDAMYWYRQDPGQGLRLIYYSQIVNDFQKGDIAEGYSVSREKKESFPLTVTSAQKNPTAFYLCASRITESEQFFGPGTRLTVL.

V is TRBV6-6 and J is TRBJ1-1; no reliable D call. CDR3 size: 13 residues. The germline CDR1 and CDR2 sequences are MNHNY and SVGAGI (reference sequence). Trimming removed 5 bases at V and 2 bases at J, with 9 bases between. This chain's CDR3 is CASSAVPNTEAFF. The CDR3 DNA sequence: TGTGCCAGCAGTGCAGTGCCAAACACTGAAGCTTTCTTT.

The chain has TRBV9 and TRBJ2-7; perhaps TRBD2 as D (6 bases). CDR3 length: 13 residues. V was pared by 4 bases and J by 2 bases, with 10 bases between. CDR1 and CDR2 from the germline V gene are SGDLS and YYNGEE. The CDR3 spells CASSSSGPYEQYF. For the CDR3, the DNA is TGTGCCAGCAGCTCGAGCGGGCCCTACGAGCAGTACTTC.

The chain uses TRBV15 and TRBJ2-2; 8 bases fit TRBD1. After removal of 1 base from V and 7 bases from J, the junction contained 8 bases not matched to a gene. The germline V gene has CDR1 LNHNV and CDR2 YYDKDF (reference sequence). The CDR3 length is 16 residues. This chain's CDR3 is CATSRGQGADNGELFF. CDR3 sequence (DNA): TGTGCCACCAGCAGAGGGCAGGGGGCCGATAACGGGGAGCTGTTTTTT.

This clone appeared a few times. J is TRBJ1-1 and V is TRBV6-5; no clear D. In germline, CDR1 is MNHEY, CDR2 SVGAGI. The CDR3 has 13 residues. V dropped 0 bases and J dropped 7 bases, with 9 bases sitting between them. CDR3 protein: CASSYSLGNEAFF. CDR3 coding DNA: TGTGCCAGCAGTTACTCCCTCGGGAATGAAGCTTTCTTT.